Following are 18 T cell receptor beta chains from one sample sequenced in a study of cytomegalovirus exposure and HLA in healthy donors. PCR was performed using 60 Vbeta and 13 Jbeta primers. TCRdb's copy holds only in-frame clones and misses some; the assay was immunoSEQ multiplex PCR. Here the sample spans around 120,000 clones, around a tenth being singletons. Sequenced material: PBMCs. These receptors were obtained from a man aged 25-40 years in good health and CMV-seronegative.

The gene calls are TRBV5-8 and TRBJ2-5; D possibly corresponds to TRBD1 (5 bases). The DNA end is more similar to TRBJ2-7, so the J call may be wrong. Germline CDR1 is SGHTS and CDR2 is YDEGEE. There are 13 residues in the CDR3. CDR3 DNA sequence: TGTGCCAGCAGCTTGACAGGAGCCTACGAGCAGTACTTC. This translates into CASSLTGAYEQYF.

This clone was recorded a few times. The rearrangement joins TRBV6-6 to TRBJ1-5; 10 positions agree with TRBD1. With V trimmed by 2 bases and J by 5 bases, 3 bases remained unmatched. CDR3 size: 15 residues. Germline-derived CDR1 and CDR2 are MNHNY and SVGAGI (reference sequence). CDR3 protein: CASSYPGQGDQPQHF. The CDR3 bases are TGTGCCAGCAGTTACCCTGGACAGGGGGATCAGCCCCAGCATTTT.

The chain joins TRBV7-9 to TRBJ1-4; weak D call: TRBD1 (6 bases). V was shortened by 3 bases and J by 4 bases, with 6 bases between the two germline ends. Germline V gives CDR1 SEHNR, CDR2 FQNEAQ (reference sequence). The CDR3 is made up of 13 amino acids. CDR3 loop: CASSLDSNEKLFF. The CDR3 region has the DNA TGTGCCAGCAGCTTGGACAGTAATGAAAAACTGTTTTTT.

This clone appeared a few times. This sequence joins TRBV11-2 and TRBJ1-1; D is ambiguous. V dropped 2 bases and J dropped 2 bases, with 9 bases sitting between them. CDR1 is SGHAT, CDR2 FQNNGV, per germline. This CDR3 has 14 residues. CDR3 in DNA: TGTGCCAGCAGCTTAATAAGCTATAACACTGAAGCTTTCTTT. This translates into CASSLISYNTEAFF.

V usage is TRBV2 and J usage is TRBJ2-7; D possibly corresponds to TRBD2 (5 bases). The V end was cut by 8 bases, the J end by 3 bases, with 14 bases between. This CDR3 is built from 13 residues. Germline CDR1 and CDR2: SNHLY and FYNNEI. The CDR3 spells CASGGPGLYEQYF. Here the CDR3 DNA reads TGTGCCAGCGGCGGGCCCGGACTCTACGAGCAGTACTTC.

The chain combines TRBV28 with TRBJ2-1, with 7 bases matching TRBD2. Trimming at V came to 2 bases and at J to 9 bases, leaving 7 bases not matched to a gene. CDR3 size: 14 residues. Germline CDR1 and CDR2: MDHEN and SYDVKM. DNA for the CDR3: TGTGCCAGCAGTTTAGGCGGGAGCATCACTGAGCAGTTCTTC. This translates into CASSLGGSITEQFF.

The J gene is TRBJ1-6, the V gene TRBV7-2; D uncertain. V was pared by 1 base and J by 10 bases, with 11 bases between. The CDR3 runs to 14 residues. Germline V gene sequence: CDR1 SGHTA, CDR2 FQGNSA. The CDR3 region is CASSLGLSNSPLHF. The CDR3, as DNA: TGTGCCAGCAGCTTAGGGCTCAGTAACTCACCCCTCCACTTT.

This chain connects TRBV30 to TRBJ1-6; 9 bases are shared with TRBD1. After removal of 5 bases from V and 10 bases from J, the junction contained 12 bases not matched to a gene. The CDR3 contains 15 residues. The germline V gene has CDR1 GTSNPN and CDR2 SVGIG (reference sequence). CDR3 sequence: CAWGNTGGGGSPLHF. The CDR3 nucleotides are TGTGCCTGGGGGAACACAGGGGGCGGAGGGTCACCCCTCCACTTT.

This rearrangement joins TRBV5-6 to TRBJ1-2; a possible D gene is TRBD1 (5 bases). Trimming cost V 0 bases and J 7 bases, with 10 bases left between them. CDR1 SGHDT and CDR2 YYEEEE come from the germline V gene. This CDR3 contains 13 residues. The chain's CDR3 is CASSLARGTGYTF. The CDR3 DNA reads as TGTGCCAGCAGCTTGGCCCGGGGGACTGGCTACACCTTC.

This clone came up a few times. The gene calls are TRBV4-1 and TRBJ1-5; D not resolved. V dropped 0 bases and J dropped 0 bases, with 6 bases sitting between them. Germline V gene sequence: CDR1 MGHRA, CDR2 YSYEKL. This CDR3 comprises 15 residues. CDR3 region: CASSQDSYSNQPQHF. The CDR3 nucleotides are TGCGCCAGCAGCCAAGATAGCTATAGCAATCAGCCCCAGCATTTT.

This clone was observed a few times. The chain joins TRBV10-3 to TRBJ1-1; 10 bases agree with TRBD1. This CDR3 is 14 amino acids long. Trimming removed 6 bases from V and 4 bases from J; junction bases left unmatched: 5. CDR1 is ENHRY and CDR2 is SYGVKD in the germline V gene. The CDR3 spells CAIREDRGRTEAFF. The CDR3 coding sequence is TGTGCCATCAGGGAAGACAGGGGGCGCACTGAAGCTTTCTTT.

The chain combines TRBV10-2 with TRBJ2-7; TRBD1 might be the D (6 bases). The V end was cut by 5 bases, the J end by 3 bases, with 11 bases between. Germline loops: CDR1 WSHSY, CDR2 SAAADI. The CDR3 length is 13 residues. CDR3 coding DNA: TGCGCCAGCAGTAAGGACAGTTTCTACGAGCAGTACTTC. Translation gives CASSKDSFYEQYF.

This clone was detected only a few times. The V gene is TRBV21-1, the J gene TRBJ1-2. TRBV21-1 is reported as a pseudogene. This CDR3 has 14 amino acids. The CDR3: CASSSGKTNYGYTF. The CDR3 coding sequence is TGTGCCAGCAGCTCCGGGAAAACGAACTATGGCTACACCTTC.

Worth noting for this clone: The junction departs from the called germline gene at one end, perhaps through a read error. V and J are TRBV27 and TRBJ1-2; D is ambiguous. Germline CDR1 MNHEY, CDR2 SMNVEV (reference sequence). The CDR3 consists of 12 residues. In nucleotides, the CDR3 is TGTGCCAACAGTTCTAAGAACTATGGCTACACCTTC. Its protein product is CANSSKNYGYTF.

This chain uses TRBV28 with TRBJ2-3, with 9 bases identical to TRBD2. In germline, CDR1 is MDHEN, CDR2 SYDVKM. Trimming cost V 6 bases and J 10 bases; bases outside gene matches: 11. The CDR3 is 14 residues long. CDR3 sequence (DNA): TGTGCCAGCAGGATTGCTAGCGGGAAACGGGCGCAGTATTTT. Translation: CASRIASGKRAQYF.

Only a few counts were recorded for this clone. The V and J genes are TRBV5-5 and TRBJ2-7, with 11 bases lining up with TRBD2. CDR1 SGHKS and CDR2 YYEKEE come from the germline V gene (reference sequence). The length of the CDR3 is 14 residues. V lost 5 bases to trimming and J lost 7 bases; unmatched junction nucleotides: 8. The CDR3 loop reads CASRLLGLAAEQYF. The CDR3, as DNA: TGTGCCAGCAGACTTTTGGGACTAGCGGCAGAGCAGTACTTC.

The V gene is TRBV27, the J gene TRBJ2-1; 8 bases match TRBD2. Looked up from germline, CDR1 is MNHEY and CDR2 is SMNVEV (reference sequence). CDR3 length equals 14 residues. Trimming removed 4 bases from V and 6 bases from J; junction bases left unmatched: 5. CDR3 in amino acids: CASSYGRVSNEQFF. The CDR3 coding sequence is TGTGCCAGCAGTTACGGGAGGGTCAGCAATGAGCAGTTCTTC.

In its sample, this clone was seen a few times. This sequence joins TRBV10-3 and TRBJ2-1, with TRBD1 matching 12 bases. Germline values: CDR1 ENHRY, CDR2 SYGVKD. The CDR3 has 13 amino acids. After removal of 9 bases from V and 8 bases from J, the junction contained 5 bases not matched to a gene. The CDR3 spells CAMGQGAGDEQFF. The CDR3 bases are TGTGCCATGGGACAGGGGGCAGGGGATGAGCAGTTCTTC.